This T cell receptor beta chain was retrieved from a study of early T cells in non-severe SARS-CoV-2 infection. V lost 2 bases and J lost 4, with 11 bases in between. Germline CDR1 and CDR2: LGHNA and YSLEER. The CDR3 runs 15 residues. Study-wide results and caveats: Anti-spike CD8 specificities were favored by VDJdb matching, whose results missed private and CD4 specificities.

In this sample, this clonotype turned up a few times. The antigen is unknown. In TCRdb, the 5' RACE reads were re-called with MiXCR into one record per CDR3 protein. The sample holds fewer than 35,000 distinct CDR3 sequences, 5% seen once. The source material was whole blood. The chain is built from TRBV4-3 and TRBJ2-2; D is possibly TRBD1 (7 bases). The sequence came from an adult who was a healthcare worker with PCR-confirmed SARS-CoV-2 infection or an uninfected control (not recorded which). The CDR3 loop is CASSQNRGGTGELFF. Here the CDR3 DNA reads TGCGCCAGCAGCCAAAACAGGGGAGGCACCGGGGAGCTGTTTTTT.